The rows below give T cell receptor beta chains drawn from one sample of a study of shared clonotypes between healthy human individuals. The table came from immunoSEQ multiplex PCR; TCRdb's copy has only in-frame clones and leaves some out. The data contain some 2 million clones, approximately 94% of them singletons. Sequenced material: naive CD8+ T cells sorted from blood. These receptors originate from a man in his late teens or twenties in good health. The CDR3 runs from the conserved cysteine through the conserved F or W. A D gene is named only where the DNA matches it firmly. Clone size appears in some rows only: once, few, many, or a class for an expanded clone.

TRBV5-1	NA	NA	TRBJ2-1	TGCGCCAGCAGCTTGGAGACAGTGGGGAACAATGAGCAGTTCTTC	CASSLETVGNNEQFF
TRBV28	NA	NA	TRBJ2-1	TGTGCCAGCAGTTCCGGAACTAGCCCGAGCTCCTACAATGAGCAGTTCTTC	CASSSGTSPSSYNEQFF
TRBV30	NA	NA	TRBJ2-2	TGTGCCTGGACCACTCATAACACCGGGGAGCTGTTTTTT	CAWTTHNTGELFF
TRBV19	NA	NA	TRBJ1-5	TGTGCCAGTAGTATAGATAATTCGGCGGTATATAGCAATCAGCCCCAGCATTTT	CASSIDNSAVYSNQPQHF
TRBV27	NA	NA	TRBJ2-7	TGTGCCAGCAGTTTAATATCGTCTTCCTACGAGCAGTACTTC	CASSLISSSYEQYF
TRBV30	NA	NA	TRBJ1-2	TGTGCCTGGAGTCCCTCTCCCTATGGCTACACCTTC	CAWSPSPYGYTF
TRBV30	few	NA	TRBJ1-1	TGTGCCTGGAGCGGGCAGCATTACACTGAAGCTTTCTTT	CAWSGQHYTEAFF
TRBV4-1	NA	NA	TRBJ2-2	TGCGCCAGCAGCCAGAACAGGGTAGCGGACACCGGGGAGCTGTTTTTT	CASSQNRVADTGELFF
TRBV4-1	NA	NA	TRBJ2-3	TGCGCCAGCAGCCTCCAAGGGGGTTTCACAGATACGCAGTATTTT	CASSLQGGFTDTQYF
TRBV5-4	NA	NA	TRBJ2-1	TGTGCCAGCAGCCGCGGACCCGATACGGATGAGCAGTTCTTC	CASSRGPDTDEQFF
TRBV9	NA	TRBD2	TRBJ2-5	TGTGCCAGCAGCGTAGCTGAAACTAGCGGGGGAAAAGAGACCCAGTACTTC	CASSVAETSGGKETQYF
TRBV7-2	once	NA	TRBJ2-3	TGTGCCAGCAGCTCCCCCCCAGCGGACTCCTCTTTCGCAGATACGCAGTATTTT	CASSSPPADSSFADTQYF
TRBV20-1	NA	NA	TRBJ2-5	TGCAGTGCTAGGTCGGGGGAGCCGTACTTC	CSARSGEPYF
TRBV6-5	once	TRBD1	TRBJ2-7	TGTGCCAGCAGTTATTACAGGGGTCACGAGCAGTACTTC	CASSYYRGHEQYF
TRBV27	NA	NA	TRBJ1-5	TGTGCCAGCAGTTTCTCGGGGCTTCAGCCCCAGCATTTT	CASSFSGLQPQHF
TRBV13	NA	NA	TRBJ1-3	TGTGCCAGCAGCGGGGCTCCTGGAAACACCATATATTTT	CASSGAPGNTIYF
TRBV2	NA	TRBD1	TRBJ1-4	TGTGCCAGCAGTGCCGGGACAGCTCTAAGGGGTGATGAAAAACTGTTTTTT	CASSAGTALRGDEKLFF
TRBV6-5	few	NA	TRBJ1-6	TGTGCCAGCAGTTACTCGGTGCGTTCACCCCTCCACTTT	CASSYSVRSPLHF
TRBV7-6	NA	NA	TRBJ2-2	TGTGCCAGCAGCTTATTTGCAGGGGACACGACCGGGGAGCTGTTTTTT	CASSLFAGDTTGELFF
TRBV25-1	NA	NA	TRBJ1-2	TGTGCCAGCAGTACGCCGTCGGAGAGAAATGGCTACACCTTC	CASSTPSERNGYTF
TRBV2	NA	NA	TRBJ2-7	TGTGCCAGCAGTGAATTTACTATTAGCGCCGAGCAGTACTTC	CASSEFTISAEQYF
TRBV29-1	few	NA	TRBJ1-3	TGCAGCGTTTTGGGCAGCGACTTGACCATATATTTT	CSVLGSDLTIYF
TRBV5-4	NA	NA	TRBJ2-7	TGTGCCAGCAGCCCTGGGGGTGACTACGAGCAGTACTTC	CASSPGGDYEQYF
TRBV27	NA	NA	TRBJ2-1	TGTGCCAGCAGTTTATATTCGGATGAGGATGAGCAGTTCTTC	CASSLYSDEDEQFF
TRBV4-1	NA	TRBD2	TRBJ2-1	TGCGCCAGCAGCCCAGTTTCCGGTGTCTTGGTAGCGGGGGATCACAATGAGCAGTTCTTC	CASSPVSGVLVAGDHNEQFF
TRBV27	NA	NA	TRBJ2-7	TGTGCCAGCAGTTTAAAGGGTTCCTACGAGCAGTACTTC	CASSLKGSYEQYF
TRBV7-9	NA	NA	TRBJ1-2	TGTGCCAGCAGCCCTCCACAAACAGGGTTTGATGGCTACACCTTC	CASSPPQTGFDGYTF
TRBV10-3	few	NA	TRBJ2-7	TGTGCCATCAGTGAAGAGGGGTCCCACGAGCAGTACTTC	CAISEEGSHEQYF
TRBV9	NA	NA	TRBJ1-2	TGTGCCAGCAGCGTAGAACCAGGCTCAGGGTATGGCTACACCTTC	CASSVEPGSGYGYTF
TRBV29-1	NA	NA	TRBJ1-1	TGCAGCGTTGAACCAGGGGATGAGGCTTTCTTT	CSVEPGDEAFF
TRBV6-1	NA	NA	TRBJ2-7	TGTGCCAGCAGAGCTATGAGGGGCTCCCACGAGCAGTACTTC	CASRAMRGSHEQYF
TRBV5-1	NA	NA	TRBJ2-1	TGCGCCAGCAGTGATGAGGGGCCGACTTTTAATGAGCAGTTCTTC	CASSDEGPTFNEQFF
TRBV4-1	NA	NA	TRBJ2-7	TGCGCCAGCAGTGAGAGGGACGGGGGCTCCTACGAGCAGTACTTC	CASSERDGGSYEQYF
TRBV6-5	NA	NA	TRBJ2-3	TGTGCCAGCAACCCGGCGGAGACAGATACGCAGTATTTT	CASNPAETDTQYF
TRBV19	NA	TRBD1	TRBJ1-1	TGTGCCAGTAAAGCAGGGGGCACTGAAGCTTTCTTT	CASKAGGTEAFF
TRBV6-5	NA	NA	TRBJ2-7	TGTGCCAGCAGTTACACGGCGGGGAACTACGAGCAGTACTTC	CASSYTAGNYEQYF
TRBV5-1	NA	NA	TRBJ2-7	TGCGCCAGCAGCTACGGACTGGGAGCCTACGAGCAGTACTTC	CASSYGLGAYEQYF
TRBV27	NA	NA	TRBJ2-3	TGTGCCAGCAGTTTGGACCCGGTGGGCACAGATACGCAGTATTTT	CASSLDPVGTDTQYF
TRBV28	NA	TRBD2	TRBJ2-1	TGTGCCAGCACCCTGTCGCGGGAGGGCTATGGGAATGAGCAGTTCTTC	CASTLSREGYGNEQFF
TRBV9	NA	TRBD1	TRBJ1-1	TGTGCCAGCAGCGAGTGGGACAGGGGATACACTGAAGCTTTCTTT	CASSEWDRGYTEAFF
TRBV9	NA	NA	TRBJ1-2	TGTGCCAGCAGTCCCGACGGGGTATTTTATGGCTACACCTTC	CASSPDGVFYGYTF
TRBV28	NA	NA	TRBJ1-5	TGTGCCAGCAGTACGAGGAGTAGTCTTCAGCCCCAGCATTTT	CASSTRSSLQPQHF
TRBV27	NA	TRBD1	TRBJ2-7	TGTGCCAGCGCTCCTATTACAGGGGCCCAGGGTTACGAGCAGTACTTC	CASAPITGAQGYEQYF